This is a list of T cell receptor beta chains from one sample in a study of cytomegalovirus exposure and HLA in healthy donors. Using immunoSEQ multiplex PCR, the repertoire was profiled, and TCRdb retains in-frame clones only, with some absent. This table holds roughly 250,000 clones, about four fifths found once. Material: PBMCs. The receptors derive from a girl between 2 and 10 years old in good health and CMV-seronegative. CDR3s include the opening cysteine and the closing phenylalanine or tryptophan. The D gene is left open where the match is weak. Size is stated for part of the rows, as once, few or many counts, or as a class when the clone is expanded.

NA	NA	TRBV4-1	TRBJ1-2	14	TGCGCCAGCAGCCAAGGTGCGGGAAACGATGGCTACACCTTC	CASSQGAGNDGYTF
NA	NA	TRBV9	TRBJ2-1	13	TGTGCCAGCAGCGTAGGTCCGGGCAATGAGCAGTTCTTC	CASSVGPGNEQFF
TRBD2	NA	TRBV7-6	TRBJ2-7	14	TGTGCCAGCAGCTTAGCGGGGGGGTTGTCCGAGCAGTACTTC	CASSLAGGLSEQYF
NA	NA	TRBV30	TRBJ2-1	20	TGTGCCTGGAGTGTCCTAGTTCATGACGACGAGCCGGGTCAATACAATGAGCAGTTCTTC	CAWSVLVHDDEPGQYNEQFF
TRBD1	NA	TRBV5-1	TRBJ1-1	14	TGCGCCAGCAGCTTCACAGGGGGTACCACTGAAGCTTTCTTT	CASSFTGGTTEAFF
NA	NA	TRBV27	TRBJ1-2	14	TGTGCCAGCAGTTTGATGGGGAGTGGCTATGGCTACACCTTC	CASSLMGSGYGYTF
NA	NA	TRBV5-1	TRBJ1-2	13	TGCGCCAGCAGCTTCGGGCAGGGCTCTGGCTACACCTTC	CASSFGQGSGYTF
TRBD2	NA	TRBV28	TRBJ2-3	15	TGTGCCAGCAGTTTCGGGGGAGGGTCGGCAGATACGCAGTATTTT	CASSFGGGSADTQYF
TRBD2	NA	TRBV9	TRBJ2-5	14	TGTGCCAGCAGCCCGCGGGGGGCCCAAGAGACCCAGTACTTC	CASSPRGAQETQYF
NA	NA	TRBV18	TRBJ1-1	13	TGTGCCAGCTCTCAGGCTGCGAACACTGAAGCTTTCTTT	CASSQAANTEAFF
TRBD1	NA	TRBV7-2	TRBJ2-2	15	TGTGCCAGCAGCTTAACGACAGGGGGCCCCGGGGAGCTGTTTTTT	CASSLTTGGPGELFF
TRBD1	NA	TRBV29-1	TRBJ1-2	11	TGCAGCGTGAGGACAGGGTATGGCTACACCTTC	CSVRTGYGYTF
NA	NA	TRBV11-2	TRBJ1-5	13	TGTGCCAGCAGCTTGGAGGTGAATCAGCCCCAGCATTTT	CASSLEVNQPQHF
TRBD1	few	TRBV5-1	TRBJ1-1	14	TGCGCCAGCACCCGGACAGGGCTGAACACTGAAGCTTTCTTT	CASTRTGLNTEAFF
NA	NA	TRBV18	TRBJ2-1	14	TGTGCCAGCAAGGGTAGCGGAGGGCCAAGTGAGCAGTTCTTC	CASKGSGGPSEQFF
NA	NA	TRBV4-1	TRBJ2-7	14	TGCGCCAGCAGCCAAGAGGGGAGTGTATACGAGCAGTACTTC	CASSQEGSVYEQYF
TRBD2	once	TRBV7-3	TRBJ2-1	16	TGTGCCAGCAGCTCGCCAGCGGGAGGGCTCTACAATGAGCAGTTCTTC	CASSSPAGGLYNEQFF
NA	NA	TRBV7-2	TRBJ1-5	13	TGTGCCAGCAGTCGACAGGAAAATCAGCCCCAGCATTTT	CASSRQENQPQHF
NA	NA	TRBV2	TRBJ1-1	14	TGTGCCAGCAGTGAAGTTGTTATGAACACTGAAGCTTTCTTT	CASSEVVMNTEAFF
NA	NA	TRBV2	TRBJ1-6	16	TGTGCCAGCAGTGGGGTGGGCAGCCCCGATAATTCACCCCTCCACTTT	CASSGVGSPDNSPLHF
NA	NA	TRBV7-2	TRBJ2-1	13	TGTGCCAGCAGCCGATCAGGCTACAATGAGCAGTTCTTC	CASSRSGYNEQFF
TRBD1	few	TRBV6-5	TRBJ1-1	15	TGTGCCAGCAGTTACTCGGGGACAGGGATCGCTGAAGCTTTCTTT	CASSYSGTGIAEAFF
TRBD2	NA	TRBV10-3	TRBJ2-3	17	TGTGCCATCAGTGAGTCCGGACTAGCTCCCCGGGCAGATACGCAGTATTTT	CAISESGLAPRADTQYF
TRBD1	NA	TRBV7-7	TRBJ2-5	16	TGTGCCAGCAGCCTGGAACAGGGGGCTGGCAGAGAGACCCAGTACTTC	CASSLEQGAGRETQYF
NA	NA	TRBV19	TRBJ2-1	11	TGTGCCAGTAGTATTGGAGTCGAGCAGTTCTTC	CASSIGVEQFF
TRBD2	NA	TRBV5-1	TRBJ2-7	16	TGCGCCAGCAGCGCAAGTCATAGCGGGATCTCCTACGAGCAGTACTTC	CASSASHSGISYEQYF
NA	NA	TRBV28	TRBJ2-4	16	TGTGCCAGCAGTTTATCCCTAGCTGGGGGGAAAAACATTCAGTACTTC	CASSLSLAGGKNIQYF
TRBD1	NA	TRBV15	TRBJ2-1	17	TGTGCCACCAGCAGAGCGAACCCGGGACAGCGAGGCAATGAGCAGTTCTTC	CATSRANPGQRGNEQFF
TRBD1	NA	TRBV6-5	TRBJ1-1	14	TGTGCCAGCAGACAGACAGGGACGAACACTGAAGCTTTCTTT	CASRQTGTNTEAFF
NA	NA	TRBV28	TRBJ1-5	14	TGTGCCAGCAGTTCCACAGGGCACAATCAGCCCCAGCATTTT	CASSSTGHNQPQHF
TRBD2	NA	TRBV15	TRBJ2-5	13	TGTGCCACCAGCAAGCCTAGCGGAGAGACCCAGTACTTC	CATSKPSGETQYF
TRBD1	NA	TRBV28	TRBJ1-2	11	TGTGCCGCGGGACAGAACTATGGCTACACCTTC	CAAGQNYGYTF
TRBD2	NA	TRBV13	TRBJ2-1	14	TGTGCCAGCAGCTTAGACGGGGGGAGCGGGGAGCAGTTCTTC	CASSLDGGSGEQFF
NA	NA	TRBV18	TRBJ2-5	13	TGTGCCAGCTCACCAGACGGAGGGGAGACCCAGTACTTC	CASSPDGGETQYF
TRBD1	NA	TRBV2	TRBJ2-3	15	TGTGCCAGCAGCGCCGGGACAGGGTTCACAGATACGCAGTATTTT	CASSAGTGFTDTQYF
TRBD2	once	TRBV2	TRBJ2-1	15	TGTGCCAGCAGTGATAGGACTAGCGGGAGAAATGAGCAGTTCTTC	CASSDRTSGRNEQFF
TRBD1	once	TRBV4-1	TRBJ2-7	16	TGCGCCAGCAGCCAAGATTCGGGGACAGGGGCCTACGAGCAGTACTTC	CASSQDSGTGAYEQYF
TRBD2	NA	TRBV20-1	TRBJ2-1	11	TGCAGTGCTGAGCCAGCGGGGGAGCAGTTCTTC	CSAEPAGEQFF
NA	NA	TRBV28	TRBJ2-7	14	TGTGCCAGCAGTTATGGACAGCCCTCCTACGAGCAGTACTTC	CASSYGQPSYEQYF
TRBD1	NA	TRBV4-1	TRBJ2-7	16	TGCGCCAGCAGCCAAACGGGGCCCACAGGGGGCTACGAGCAGTACTTC	CASSQTGPTGGYEQYF
TRBD2	NA	TRBV19	TRBJ2-1	17	TGTGCCAGTAGTTCTCTAGCGGGAGGTCATACCTACAATGAGCAGTTCTTC	CASSSLAGGHTYNEQFF
TRBD2	once	TRBV6-1	TRBJ2-1	15	TGTGCCAGCAGCCCTGGGGGGGATGGGGGAAATGAGCAGTTCTTC	CASSPGGDGGNEQFF
NA	NA	TRBV5-6	TRBJ1-1	13	TGTGCCAGCAGCATATCAGGTTACACTGAAGCTTTCTTT	CASSISGYTEAFF
NA	NA	TRBV28	TRBJ2-7	12	TGTGCCAGCAAGTCGAGGGAGTACGAGCAGTACTTC	CASKSREYEQYF
NA	once	TRBV10-2	TRBJ2-4	11	TGCGCCAGCAGTTCAGGAAACATTCAGTACTTC	CASSSGNIQYF
NA	few	TRBV4-1	TRBJ2-2	14	TGCGCCAGCAGCCCTCGACAGGAGACCGGGGAGCTGTTTTTT	CASSPRQETGELFF
NA	NA	TRBV6-5	TRBJ1-1	13	TGTGCCAGCAGTTTCAGTATGAACACTGAAGCTTTCTTT	CASSFSMNTEAFF
NA	NA	TRBV23-1	TRBJ1-3	15	TGCGCCAGCGGTCATTATAGTGCTCCTGGAAACACCATATATTTT	CASGHYSAPGNTIYF
NA	once	TRBV6-5	TRBJ1-3	13	TGTGCCAGCAGTTACACCCAGCAGGACACCATATATTTT	CASSYTQQDTIYF
NA	NA	TRBV5-6	TRBJ1-5	14	TGTGCCAGCAGCTTTGGAGGGATTGATCAGCCCCAGCATTTT	CASSFGGIDQPQHF
TRBD1	NA	TRBV28	TRBJ1-6	17	TGTGCCAGCAGGCAACAGGGGGGGAGCTCCTATAATTCACCCCTCCACTTT	CASRQQGGSSYNSPLHF
NA	NA	TRBV7-2	TRBJ2-7	14	TGTGCCAGCAGCTTATTCCCTCGGGTAGACGAGCAGTACTTC	CASSLFPRVDEQYF
NA	once	TRBV30	TRBJ2-7	12	TGTGCCTGGAGCCTAGAAATCTACGAGCAGTACTTC	CAWSLEIYEQYF